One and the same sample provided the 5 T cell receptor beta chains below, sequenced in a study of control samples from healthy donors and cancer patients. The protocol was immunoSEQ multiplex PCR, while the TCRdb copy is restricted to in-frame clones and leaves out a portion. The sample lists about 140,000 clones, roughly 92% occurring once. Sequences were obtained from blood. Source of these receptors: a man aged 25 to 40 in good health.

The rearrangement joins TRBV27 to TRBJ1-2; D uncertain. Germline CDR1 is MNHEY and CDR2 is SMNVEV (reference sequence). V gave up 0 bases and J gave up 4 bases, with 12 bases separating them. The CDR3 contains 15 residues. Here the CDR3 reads CASSLSGLRVYGYTF. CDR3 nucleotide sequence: TGTGCCAGCAGTTTATCCGGACTGAGGGTCTATGGCTACACCTTC.

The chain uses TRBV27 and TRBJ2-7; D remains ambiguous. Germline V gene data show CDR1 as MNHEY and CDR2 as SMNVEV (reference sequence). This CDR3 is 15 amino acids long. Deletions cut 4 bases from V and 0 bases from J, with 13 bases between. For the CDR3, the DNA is TGTGCCAGCAGTTCGGTAAACTCCTACTCCTACGAGCAGTACTTC. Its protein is CASSSVNSYSYEQYF.

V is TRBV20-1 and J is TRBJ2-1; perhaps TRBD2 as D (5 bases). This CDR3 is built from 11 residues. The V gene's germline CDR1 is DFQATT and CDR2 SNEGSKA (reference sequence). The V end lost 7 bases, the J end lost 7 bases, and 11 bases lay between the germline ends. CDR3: CSGGHGNEQFF. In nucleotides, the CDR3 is TGCAGTGGAGGGCACGGGAATGAGCAGTTCTTC.

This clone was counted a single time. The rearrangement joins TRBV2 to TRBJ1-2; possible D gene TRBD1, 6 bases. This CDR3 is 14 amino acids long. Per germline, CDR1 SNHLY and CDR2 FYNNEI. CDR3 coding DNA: TGTGCATCTAATGGGGGGCCCCTTTCCGATGGCTACACCTTC. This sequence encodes CASNGGPLSDGYTF.

CDR3 loop: CASSQELAGAADTQYF. In nucleotides, the CDR3 is TGTGCCAGCAGCCAAGAGCTAGCGGGAGCGGCAGATACGCAGTATTTT. This sequence joins TRBV4-2 and TRBJ2-3; 10 bases are shared with TRBD2. Germline assignment: CDR1 LGHNA and CDR2 YNFKEQ. The CDR3 is 16 residues long. Trimming at V came to 0 bases and at J to 4 bases, leaving 4 bases not matched to a gene.